These T cell receptor beta chains were read from a single sample in a study of blood T cell repertoires in COVID-19. Only in-frame clones appear in the TCRdb table, and some are missing; sequencing was by immunoSEQ multiplex PCR. The profile covers about 220,000 clones, with 70% to 85% appearing a single time and roughly 3.5% taken by the ten largest. What was sequenced was PBMCs or T cells enriched from blood (not recorded which). These receptor sequences come from a woman aged 55-69 years who had recovered from COVID-19. Each CDR3 is given with its conserved first and last residue. A D gene is named only where the DNA matches it firmly. Size tells how often a clone was seen (once, few, many) or the class of an expanded clone, and some rows leave it out.

v_call: TRBV7-8
clone_size: .
j_call: TRBJ1-6
d_call: .
cdr3_nt: TGTGCCAGCAGCTTAACCAGGAATTCACCCCTCCACTTT
cdr3_aa: CASSLTRNSPLHF

v_call: TRBV19
clone_size: .
j_call: TRBJ2-5
d_call: TRBD2
cdr3_nt: TGTGCCAGTAGTACAGGGTTTGCTAGCGGGAGTCTAGAGACCCAGTACTTC
cdr3_aa: CASSTGFASGSLETQYF

v_call: TRBV5-4
clone_size: .
j_call: TRBJ1-4
d_call: TRBD1
cdr3_nt: TGTGCCAGCAGCTCTCAGGGGGGACCTAATGAAAAACTGTTTTTT
cdr3_aa: CASSSQGGPNEKLFF

v_call: TRBV19
clone_size: .
j_call: TRBJ1-5
d_call: TRBD1
cdr3_nt: TGTGCCAGTAGCCCTATGGGGGGACAGGGGGTAATGGATGGTCAGCCCCAGCATTTT
cdr3_aa: CASSPMGGQGVMDGQPQHF

v_call: TRBV12-3/TRBV12-4
clone_size: .
j_call: TRBJ1-4
d_call: .
cdr3_nt: TGTGCCAGCAGTTTTGGTCGAGATGAAAAACTGTTTTTT
cdr3_aa: CASSFGRDEKLFF

v_call: TRBV6-2/TRBV6-3
clone_size: .
j_call: TRBJ1-6
d_call: TRBD1
cdr3_nt: TGTGCCAGCAGTCCGGGACAGGGTCATTCACCCCTCCACTTT
cdr3_aa: CASSPGQGHSPLHF

v_call: TRBV3-1/TRBV3-2
clone_size: .
j_call: TRBJ1-1
d_call: .
cdr3_nt: TGTGCCAGCAGCGGCGGGGATGGGAGGGGTGAAGCTTTCTTT
cdr3_aa: CASSGGDGRGEAFF

v_call: TRBV6-1
clone_size: .
j_call: TRBJ2-6
d_call: TRBD1
cdr3_nt: TGTGCCAGCAGTGGAAGGTCGGAGACAGGGGTTTATGAGGCCAACGTCCTGACTTTC
cdr3_aa: CASSGRSETGVYEANVLTF

v_call: TRBV29-1
clone_size: few
j_call: TRBJ2-5
d_call: TRBD1
cdr3_nt: TGCAGCGTTGAAACGGGACAGGGGGCTGAAGAGACCCAGTACTTC
cdr3_aa: CSVETGQGAEETQYF

v_call: TRBV3-1/TRBV3-2
clone_size: .
j_call: TRBJ2-3
d_call: TRBD1
cdr3_nt: TGTGCCAGCAGCCAAGAAGTTACCGGGACAGGGGGAACAGATACGCAGTATTTT
cdr3_aa: CASSQEVTGTGGTDTQYF

v_call: TRBV10-2
clone_size: once
j_call: TRBJ1-1
d_call: .
cdr3_nt: TGCGCCAGCACCCCGGGGGGGGTGAACACTGAAGCTTTCTTT
cdr3_aa: CASTPGGVNTEAFF

v_call: TRBV3-1/TRBV3-2
clone_size: .
j_call: TRBJ1-4
d_call: .
cdr3_nt: TGTGCCAGCAGCCACCTGAAGACAGTGCTAAAACCAGCAACTAATGAAAAACTGTTTTTT
cdr3_aa: CASSHLKTVLKPATNEKLFF

v_call: TRBV7-9
clone_size: once
j_call: TRBJ2-1
d_call: TRBD2
cdr3_nt: TGTGCCAGCAGCTCATTAGCGGGAGGGGTCCATGAGCAGTTCTTC
cdr3_aa: CASSSLAGGVHEQFF

v_call: TRBV7-8
clone_size: .
j_call: TRBJ1-5
d_call: .
cdr3_nt: TGTGCCAGCAGCTTAGATTCCCGGGGATCGCCCCAGCATTTT
cdr3_aa: CASSLDSRGSPQHF

v_call: TRBV19
clone_size: .
j_call: TRBJ2-7
d_call: TRBD1
cdr3_nt: TGTGCCAGTAGTCCGACCGGGACAGGGAACGAGCAGTACTTC
cdr3_aa: CASSPTGTGNEQYF

v_call: TRBV6-5
clone_size: .
j_call: TRBJ1-1
d_call: .
cdr3_nt: TGTGCCAGCAGTTTCAGGGTCGGAAGCACTGAAGCTTTCTTT
cdr3_aa: CASSFRVGSTEAFF

v_call: TRBV5-1
clone_size: .
j_call: TRBJ1-2
d_call: .
cdr3_nt: TGCGCCAGCAGCTTGGGGCGGAACTATGGCTACACCTTC
cdr3_aa: CASSLGRNYGYTF

v_call: TRBV3-1/TRBV3-2
clone_size: .
j_call: TRBJ1-1
d_call: TRBD1
cdr3_nt: TGTGCCAGCAGCCAGAGAAACAGGGGGCCTTTGGGAGCTTTCTTT
cdr3_aa: CASSQRNRGPLGAFF

v_call: TRBV5-4
clone_size: .
j_call: TRBJ2-3
d_call: .
cdr3_nt: TGTGCCAGCAGAAGGGGGGGGGCGGTCACAGATACGCAGTATTTT
cdr3_aa: CASRRGGAVTDTQYF

v_call: TRBV4-1
clone_size: .
j_call: TRBJ2-7
d_call: TRBD2
cdr3_nt: TGCGCCAGCAGCCAATCCGCCGGGACTAGCTCCTACGAGCAGTACTTC
cdr3_aa: CASSQSAGTSSYEQYF

v_call: TRBV19
clone_size: .
j_call: TRBJ2-2
d_call: .
cdr3_nt: TGTGCCAGTACCAACCCGGGACACGCAAACACCGGGGAGCTGTTTTTT
cdr3_aa: CASTNPGHANTGELFF

v_call: TRBV4-1
clone_size: .
j_call: TRBJ1-4
d_call: .
cdr3_nt: TGCGCCAGCAGCCGACAGATAGCAACTAATGAAAAACTGTTTTTT
cdr3_aa: CASSRQIATNEKLFF

v_call: TRBV6-6
clone_size: .
j_call: TRBJ1-5
d_call: .
cdr3_nt: TGTGCCAGCAGTCCCGATGGTACCGGGTACGGCAATCAGCCCCAGCATTTT
cdr3_aa: CASSPDGTGYGNQPQHF

v_call: TRBV19
clone_size: .
j_call: TRBJ2-2
d_call: TRBD2
cdr3_nt: TGTGCCAGTAGTATCGGCGGGGGGAGGGCCGGGGAGCTGTTTTTT
cdr3_aa: CASSIGGGRAGELFF

v_call: TRBV30
clone_size: .
j_call: TRBJ1-1
d_call: TRBD1
cdr3_nt: TGTGCCTGGAGAAAACCGGGACAGGAGAACACTGAAGCTTTCTTT
cdr3_aa: CAWRKPGQENTEAFF

v_call: TRBV7-3
clone_size: .
j_call: TRBJ1-5
d_call: TRBD1
cdr3_nt: TGTGCCAGCAGCGCCCCGGGAGGGGGCTCTTGGGATGGCAATCAGCCCCAGCATTTT
cdr3_aa: CASSAPGGGSWDGNQPQHF

v_call: TRBV18
clone_size: .
j_call: TRBJ1-4
d_call: TRBD1
cdr3_nt: TGTGCCAGCTCAACAGGACAGGGGGCGTTGTCTAATGAAAAACTGTTTTTT
cdr3_aa: CASSTGQGALSNEKLFF

v_call: TRBV12-3/TRBV12-4
clone_size: .
j_call: TRBJ1-1
d_call: TRBD1
cdr3_nt: TGTGCCAGCAGTTTTACAGGGGGGACTGAAGCTTTCTTT
cdr3_aa: CASSFTGGTEAFF

v_call: TRBV3-1/TRBV3-2
clone_size: .
j_call: TRBJ1-1
d_call: .
cdr3_nt: TGTGCCAGCAGCCAAGATAATCAGGGGAGTACTGAAGCTTTCTTT
cdr3_aa: CASSQDNQGSTEAFF

v_call: TRBV5-4
clone_size: .
j_call: TRBJ2-7
d_call: TRBD2
cdr3_nt: TGTGCCAGCAGCTTGCCCGGACTAGCGGGAGCGGACGAGCAGTACTTC
cdr3_aa: CASSLPGLAGADEQYF

v_call: TRBV6-5
clone_size: .
j_call: TRBJ2-1
d_call: .
cdr3_nt: TGTGCCAGCAGTTACTCACCCAGCGCCTACAATGAGCAGTTCTTC
cdr3_aa: CASSYSPSAYNEQFF

v_call: TRBV14
clone_size: .
j_call: TRBJ2-1
d_call: TRBD2
cdr3_nt: TGTGCCAGCAGCTTGTTAGCGGGAGGGGTCAATGAGCAGTTCTTC
cdr3_aa: CASSLLAGGVNEQFF

v_call: TRBV11-3
clone_size: .
j_call: TRBJ2-5
d_call: .
cdr3_nt: TGTGCCAGCAGCCCGGGGCCGGGGGTTCCAGAGACCCAGTACTTC
cdr3_aa: CASSPGPGVPETQYF

v_call: TRBV6-5
clone_size: .
j_call: TRBJ2-1
d_call: .
cdr3_nt: TGTGCCAGCAGCAAGGGAGCGCACCATTTCAATGAGCAGTTCTTC
cdr3_aa: CASSKGAHHFNEQFF

v_call: TRBV12-3/TRBV12-4
clone_size: once
j_call: TRBJ2-5
d_call: .
cdr3_nt: TGTGCCAGCAGTTTTGCAGGGTCGGAGACCCAGTACTTC
cdr3_aa: CASSFAGSETQYF

v_call: TRBV19
clone_size: .
j_call: TRBJ1-3
d_call: .
cdr3_nt: TGTGCCAGTAGTATTCCTAAGCGCGGTACTGGAAACACCATATATTTT
cdr3_aa: CASSIPKRGTGNTIYF

v_call: TRBV5-5
clone_size: .
j_call: TRBJ1-5
d_call: .
cdr3_nt: TGTGCCAGCAGCGACGGACAGATTAATCAGCCCCAGCATTTT
cdr3_aa: CASSDGQINQPQHF

v_call: TRBV7-2
clone_size: .
j_call: TRBJ1-2
d_call: .
cdr3_nt: TGTGCCAGCAGCTTAGTAGGCAGGGTAAACTATGGCTACACCTTC
cdr3_aa: CASSLVGRVNYGYTF

v_call: TRBV29-1
clone_size: .
j_call: TRBJ1-4
d_call: .
cdr3_nt: TGCAGCGTTGGGGGGGGTAGTAATGAAAAACTGTTTTTT
cdr3_aa: CSVGGGSNEKLFF

v_call: TRBV27
clone_size: .
j_call: TRBJ2-6
d_call: .
cdr3_nt: TGTGCCAGCAGTTCCCCAACAGGGCCCCTCTCCTGGGCCAACGTCCTGACTTTC
cdr3_aa: CASSSPTGPLSWANVLTF

v_call: TRBV21-1
clone_size: .
j_call: TRBJ1-4
d_call: .
cdr3_nt: TGTGCCAGCAGCACACAGCGAGGTGGGCCAGGGATAAAGAAAAAACTGTTTTTT
cdr3_aa: CASSTQRGGPGIKKKLFF

v_call: TRBV7-2
clone_size: .
j_call: TRBJ1-2
d_call: .
cdr3_nt: TGTGCCAGCAGCTTAGCGCAGGGAGGAACCCGCCTTAACTATGGCTACACCTTC
cdr3_aa: CASSLAQGGTRLNYGYTF

v_call: TRBV11-2
clone_size: .
j_call: TRBJ2-2
d_call: .
cdr3_nt: TGTGCCAGCAGCTTAGAGCTCAGGTTCCGAACCGGGGAGCTGTTTTTT
cdr3_aa: CASSLELRFRTGELFF

v_call: TRBV29-1
clone_size: .
j_call: TRBJ1-4
d_call: TRBD1
cdr3_nt: TGCAGCGCCCAAGGGACAGGGAATGAAAAACTGTTTTTT
cdr3_aa: CSAQGTGNEKLFF

v_call: TRBV4-2
clone_size: .
j_call: TRBJ1-5
d_call: TRBD1
cdr3_nt: TGTGCCAGCAGCCAAGGGGACAGGGATGGCAATCAGCCCCAGCATTTT
cdr3_aa: CASSQGDRDGNQPQHF

v_call: TRBV12-3/TRBV12-4
clone_size: .
j_call: TRBJ1-5
d_call: .
cdr3_nt: TGTGCCAGCAGTTTCAACAATCAGCCCCAGCATTTT
cdr3_aa: CASSFNNQPQHF

v_call: TRBV30
clone_size: .
j_call: TRBJ2-1
d_call: TRBD2
cdr3_nt: TGTGCCTGGAGTACTAGCGGGGGGATTGAGCAGTTCTTC
cdr3_aa: CAWSTSGGIEQFF

v_call: TRBV18
clone_size: .
j_call: TRBJ1-1
d_call: .
cdr3_nt: TGTGCCAGCTCAGCCGGGACGGGGGGTGGCACTGAAGCTTTCTTT
cdr3_aa: CASSAGTGGGTEAFF

v_call: TRBV7-8
clone_size: .
j_call: TRBJ2-2
d_call: .
cdr3_nt: TGTGCCAGCAGCTCCTCTTCTTCGGGAAGACTCTTCCCGGGGGAGCTGTTTTTT
cdr3_aa: CASSSSSSGRLFPGELFF

v_call: TRBV14
clone_size: .
j_call: TRBJ1-2
d_call: .
cdr3_nt: TGTGCCAGCAGTCCGCCAGGGACTAACTATGGCTACACCTTC
cdr3_aa: CASSPPGTNYGYTF

v_call: TRBV7-2
clone_size: .
j_call: TRBJ2-3
d_call: .
cdr3_nt: TGTGCCAGCAGCTTACAGACTTCTAGCACAGATACGCAGTATTTT
cdr3_aa: CASSLQTSSTDTQYF

v_call: TRBV11-1
clone_size: .
j_call: TRBJ2-3
d_call: .
cdr3_nt: TGTGCCAGCAGCGACGGGACTCCACGCACAGATACGCAGTATTTT
cdr3_aa: CASSDGTPRTDTQYF

v_call: TRBV19
clone_size: few
j_call: TRBJ2-1
d_call: TRBD2
cdr3_nt: TGTGCCAGTAGTACCGGGACTAGCGGGATCCGGAGGGATGAGCAGTTCTTC
cdr3_aa: CASSTGTSGIRRDEQFF

v_call: TRBV19
clone_size: .
j_call: TRBJ2-1
d_call: TRBD2
cdr3_nt: TGTGCCAGTCGAACTAGCGGCCCCTCCTACAATGAGCAGTTCTTC
cdr3_aa: CASRTSGPSYNEQFF

v_call: TRBV10-3
clone_size: .
j_call: TRBJ1-1
d_call: .
cdr3_nt: TGTGCCATCAGTTTGACAGGCCCGCGTGAAGCTTTCTTT
cdr3_aa: CAISLTGPREAFF

v_call: TRBV7-2
clone_size: .
j_call: TRBJ2-1
d_call: TRBD1
cdr3_nt: TGTGCCAGCAGCCGTAGACAGGGGGCCTACAATGAGCAGTTCTTC
cdr3_aa: CASSRRQGAYNEQFF

v_call: TRBV13
clone_size: .
j_call: TRBJ1-2
d_call: .
cdr3_nt: TGTGCCAGCAGCTTCAGGGCGGCGAACTATGGCTACACCTTC
cdr3_aa: CASSFRAANYGYTF

v_call: TRBV27
clone_size: .
j_call: TRBJ1-5
d_call: TRBD1
cdr3_nt: TGTGCCAGCAGTTTATCTCCGCTTAGGACAGGGCTTAAACAGCCCCAGCATTTT
cdr3_aa: CASSLSPLRTGLKQPQHF

v_call: TRBV7-3
clone_size: .
j_call: TRBJ1-4
d_call: .
cdr3_nt: TGTGCCAGCAGCTTAAGTCATTTTAGAGCCGATGAAAAACTGTTTTTT
cdr3_aa: CASSLSHFRADEKLFF